Each of the 25 T cell receptor beta chains below was sequenced from the same sample in a study of long-term antiretroviral therapy in people with HIV. This was the immunoSEQ v3.0 assay at survey level. Only in-frame clones appear in the TCRdb table, and some are missing; sequencing was by immunoSEQ multiplex PCR. The sample has about 17,000 clones, around 90% seen once. The sample here was unsorted PBMCs, taken 0.3 years after starting antiretroviral therapy. All receptors derive from a man aged 55 to 70 with HIV.

V is TRBV18 and J is TRBJ2-7; TRBD1 matches 8 bases. The germline CDR1 and CDR2 sequences are KGHSH and LQKENI. The CDR3 has 16 amino acids. V lost 0 bases and J lost 7; bases outside the gene matches: 11. Here the CDR3 reads CASSPPITGGEGEQYF. The CDR3 nucleotides are TGTGCCAGCTCACCACCGATAACAGGGGGAGAAGGGGAGCAGTACTTC.

This chain links TRBV28 with TRBJ2-7; D is unclear. Germline CDR1 reads MDHEN; CDR2 reads SYDVKM. Trimming pared 4 bases from V and 4 bases from J, leaving 5 bases between. The CDR3 contains 11 residues. The CDR3 loop is CASSSYYEQYF. CDR3 sequence (DNA): TGTGCCAGCAGTTCGTATTACGAGCAGTACTTC.

This clone appeared once. V and J are TRBV7-9 and TRBJ2-7; 8 bases match TRBD2. The CDR3 extends over 13 amino acids. The V and J ends lost 4 bases and 10 bases, in that order; junction bases with no gene match: 9. Germline assignment: CDR1 SEHNR and CDR2 FQNEAQ (reference sequence). CDR3 sequence: CASSSPAGGVQYF. CDR3 DNA sequence: TGTGCCAGCAGCTCCCCCGCGGGGGGAGTTCAGTACTTC.

This clone was seen a few times. The chain carries TRBV7-8 and TRBJ1-5; D is unclear. There are 16 residues in the CDR3. V lost 2 bases and J lost 4, with 15 bases in between. Germline CDR1 and CDR2: SGHVS and FQNEAQ. This chain's CDR3 is CASSLRASLINQPQHF. In DNA, the CDR3 is TGTGCCAGCAGCTTAAGGGCCAGCCTAATAAATCAGCCCCAGCATTTT.

J is TRBJ1-1 and V is TRBV18; possible D gene TRBD1, 5 bases. Germline values: CDR1 KGHSH, CDR2 LQKENI. The CDR3 runs 14 residues. V lost 0 bases and J lost 5, with 10 bases in between. CDR3 sequence reads: CASSPPGGGTEAFF. The CDR3 nucleotides are TGTGCCAGCTCACCACCGGGGGGGGGAACTGAAGCTTTCTTT.

This sequence joins TRBV7-2 and TRBJ1-5; a weak D match, TRBD1 (6 bases). Germline CDR1 is SGHTA and CDR2 is FQGNSA. The CDR3 has 15 amino acids. V was pared by 5 bases and J by 0 bases, with 11 bases between. CDR3 protein: CASSDGQYSNQPQHF. DNA of the CDR3: TGTGCCAGCAGCGATGGACAGTATAGCAATCAGCCCCAGCATTTT. The entire variable domain, with the rest obtained from reference TRBV7-2 and TRBJ1-5, is as follows: GAGVSQSPSNKVTEKGKDVELRCDPISGHTALYWYRQSLGQGLEFLIYFQGNSAPDKSGLPSDRFSAERTGGSVSTLTIQRTQQEDSAVYLCASSDGQYSNQPQHFGDGTRLSIL.

V usage is TRBV27 and J usage is TRBJ1-2; D gene uncertain. V lost 1 base and J lost 2, with 14 bases in between. In germline, CDR1 is MNHEY, CDR2 SMNVEV (reference sequence). The CDR3 is 16 amino acids. The CDR3 DNA sequence: TGTGCCAGCAGTTTATTGGCCAGAAGACTCAACTATGGCTACACCTTC. It encodes CASSLLARRLNYGYTF.

The CDR3 sequence: CASSIGQGTNYYGYTF. As DNA, the CDR3 is TGTGCCAGTAGTATTGGACAGGGAACGAATTACTATGGCTACACCTTC. The chain combines TRBV19 with TRBJ1-2; 8 bases align to TRBD1. The CDR3 extends over 16 amino acids. V shed 3 bases, J shed 3 bases, and the junction held 9 bases outside the gene matches. The V gene's germline CDR1 is LNHDA and CDR2 SQIVND (reference sequence).

This chain uses TRBV18 with TRBJ2-5; TRBD2 matches at 7 bases. CDR3 length equals 17 residues. The germline gives CDR1 KGHSH, CDR2 LQKENI. The V segment lost 0 bases and the J segment 0 bases; nucleotides outside the gene matches: 7. CDR3 DNA sequence: TGTGCCAGCTCACCACCGACTAGCCTTGAGTACCAAGAGACCCAGTACTTC. Its translation: CASSPPTSLEYQETQYF.

This chain uses TRBV20-1 with TRBJ2-1; TRBD1 matches 7 bases. The CDR3 loop spans 11 amino acids. CDR1 is DFQATT and CDR2 is SNEGSKA in the germline V gene (reference sequence). V trimming: 5 bases; J trimming: 9 bases; junction bases outside the gene matches: 4. This chain's CDR3 is CSADRVGEQFF. As DNA, the CDR3 is TGCAGTGCTGACAGGGTGGGTGAGCAGTTCTTC.

The genes are TRBV11-1 and TRBJ1-2, with D unresolved. V was shortened by 3 bases and J by 7 bases, with 18 bases between the two germline ends. The germline V gene has CDR1 SGHAT and CDR2 FQDESV (reference sequence). The CDR3 is 15 residues long. CDR3 DNA sequence: TGTGCCAGCAGCTTGACTACCGGACCGCTCGGTGGCTACACCTTC. Its translation: CASSLTTGPLGGYTF.

This chain links TRBV9 with TRBJ2-2, with 8 bases matching TRBD2. There are 14 residues in the CDR3. With V trimmed by 7 bases and J by 6 bases, 8 bases remained unmatched. Germline V CDR1 and CDR2: SGDLS, YYNGEE. The CDR3 nucleotides are TGTGCCAGCCGCCCGGGGGGGGGAGCCGGGGAGCTGTTTTTT. This translates into CASRPGGGAGELFF.

V is TRBV2 and J is TRBJ1-2; the D gene is possibly TRBD1 (6 bases). V lost 1 base and J 8 bases, leaving 14 bases between the germline ends. The germline gives CDR1 SNHLY, CDR2 FYNNEI. The CDR3 sequence is 14 residues long. DNA of the CDR3: TGTGCCAGCAGTGAAGACAGGGACTTTCCCGGCTACACCTTC. Amino acid sequence: CASSEDRDFPGYTF.

J is TRBJ2-3 and V is TRBV29-1; 10 bases fit TRBD2. From germline, CDR1 is SQVTM and CDR2 ANQGSEA. J lost 4 bases, V lost 6 bases, and 7 bases had no gene match. The CDR3 runs 14 residues. The chain's CDR3 is CSVQKAGGPDTQYF. The CDR3 DNA follows: TGCAGCGTCCAAAAAGCGGGAGGGCCAGATACGCAGTATTTT.

V and J are TRBV5-1 and TRBJ1-1; TRBD1 agrees at 8 bases. After removal of 3 bases from V and 4 bases from J, the junction contained 11 bases not matched to a gene. Looked up from germline, CDR1 is SGHRS and CDR2 is YFSETQ. This CDR3 spans 16 amino acids. CDR3 loop: CASSSDREGGGTEAFF. The DNA of the CDR3 is TGCGCCAGCAGCTCGGACAGGGAAGGAGGCGGCACTGAAGCTTTCTTT.

The gene calls are TRBV5-8 and TRBJ2-1, with unresolved D. The CDR3 has 14 amino acids. The germline V gene encodes CDR1 SGHTS and CDR2 YDEGEE. The ends were cut back, 3 bases at V and 9 bases at J, with 16 bases in the middle. The CDR3 nucleotides are TGTGCCAGCAGCTCCATTGTGATAATTAGTGAGCAGTTCTTC. Translation gives CASSSIVIISEQFF.

This clone came up once. The rearrangement joins TRBV28 to TRBJ1-1; D not resolved. This CDR3 has 13 residues. V lost 1 base and J 4 bases, leaving 7 bases between the germline ends. Germline CDR1 reads MDHEN; CDR2 reads SYDVKM. CDR3 in DNA: TGTGCCAGCAGTTTATACCGGATCACTGAAGCTTTCTTT. The encoded protein is CASSLYRITEAFF.

This clone was counted between two and nine times. V usage is TRBV19 and J usage is TRBJ2-7; no reliable D call. The CDR3 is 13 amino acids. CDR1 LNHDA and CDR2 SQIVND come from the germline V gene (reference sequence). Trimming took 8 bases from V and 3 from J, leaving 14 bases between them. The CDR3 reads CASSEKAFYEQYF. CDR3 DNA: TGTGCCAGTTCGGAGAAAGCATTCTACGAGCAGTACTTC.

The chain has TRBV11-2 and TRBJ1-2, with 7 bases lining up with TRBD1. The CDR3 is 17 residues long. The trim removed 1 base at V and 8 bases at J, leaving 16 bases unmatched. The germline V gene encodes CDR1 SGHAT and CDR2 FQNNGV. The CDR3 here is CASSLGQGVGAHEGYTF. The CDR3 coding sequence is TGTGCCAGCAGCTTAGGACAGGGAGTCGGGGCCCATGAAGGCTACACCTTC.

The V and J genes are TRBV7-8 and TRBJ2-7, with 10 nucleotides matching TRBD1. The CDR3 consists of 18 residues. V lost 5 bases, J lost 0 bases, and 13 bases stayed unmatched. Germline-derived CDR1 and CDR2 are SGHVS and FQNEAQ. The CDR3 spells CASSRPGTGAASSYEQYF. CDR3 sequence (DNA): TGTGCCAGCAGCCGCCCCGGGACAGGGGCCGCGAGCTCCTACGAGCAGTACTTC.

The chain employs TRBV19 and TRBJ2-3; 10 positions match TRBD2. V shed 5 bases and J 1 base; nucleotides not matched to a gene: 3. The germline CDR1 and CDR2 sequences are LNHDA and SQIVND (reference sequence). The CDR3 runs 15 residues. CDR3 region: CASSPGLAGTDTQYF. CDR3 nucleotide sequence: TGTGCCAGTAGTCCCGGACTAGCGGGCACAGATACGCAGTATTTT.

V usage is TRBV30 and J usage is TRBJ1-4; D is undetermined. The V and J ends lost 2 bases and 8 bases respectively, with 18 bases between them. Germline assignment: CDR1 GTSNPN and CDR2 SVGIG (reference sequence). The CDR3 loop spans 15 amino acids. The CDR3 region has the DNA TGTGCCTGGAGTATAATCCGTGGGTCTGGCGAAAAACTGTTTTTT. It encodes CAWSIIRGSGEKLFF.

This chain uses TRBV7-9 with TRBJ2-7, with 7 bases matching TRBD1. V shed 2 bases, J shed 2 bases, and the junction held 3 bases outside the gene matches. CDR1 SEHNR and CDR2 FQNEAQ come from the germline V gene (reference sequence). This CDR3 is 14 amino acids long. Written as DNA, the CDR3 is TGTGCCAGCAGCTTAACGGGACAGACCTACGAGCAGTACTTC. Amino acid sequence: CASSLTGQTYEQYF.

This chain joins TRBV30 and TRBJ2-7, with D possibly TRBD2 on 5 matching bases. Germline lookup yields CDR1 GTSNPN and CDR2 SVGIG (reference sequence). There are 13 residues in the CDR3. The ends were cut back, 6 bases at V and 2 bases at J, with 14 bases in the middle. The CDR3 reads CACRQRQTYEQYF. The CDR3 bases are TGTGCCTGTCGGCAGCGGCAGACCTACGAGCAGTACTTC.

The V gene is TRBV5-1, the J gene TRBJ2-5, with TRBD2 as a possible D gene (6 bases). The V and J ends lost 3 bases and 5 bases respectively, with 14 bases between them. CDR1 is SGHRS, CDR2 YFSETQ, per germline. The CDR3 length is 14 residues. This CDR3 reads CASSSELASETQYF. The DNA for the CDR3 is TGCGCCAGCAGCTCGGAACTAGCTTCGGAGACCCAGTACTTC.